Each of the 28 T cell receptor beta chains below was sequenced from the same sample in a study of a mutant IDH1 vaccine in newly diagnosed glioma. Profiling relied on immunoSEQ multiplex PCR, and the TCRdb table lists in-frame clones only, not all of them. The repertoire holds about 88,000 clones, with about 80% as singletons. The time point denotes: baseline, week 1 (first vaccination visit). Treatment meaning: pre-vaccination baseline after standard-of-care therapy. Source: PBMCs, taken from a glioma patient treated with radiotherapy, temozolomide or both. All receptors derive from a man in his forties or fifties with glioma. Some clones in this sample may be carry-over from other donors' samples.

The rearrangement links TRBV7-2 to TRBJ2-7; 11 nucleotides line up with TRBD2. Trimming at V came to 2 bases and at J to 3 bases, leaving 6 bases not matched to a gene. Germline assignment: CDR1 SGHTA and CDR2 FQGNSA. CDR3 size: 16 residues. This chain's CDR3 is CASSLTSGGPFYEQYF. The CDR3 nucleotides are TGTGCCAGCAGCTTAACTAGCGGGGGACCATTCTACGAGCAGTACTTC.

J is TRBJ2-5 and V is TRBV4-1; 11 bases line up with TRBD1. The CDR3 is made up of 16 amino acids. The V and J ends lost 2 bases and 6 bases, in that order; junction bases with no gene match: 8. Germline V gene lookup returns CDR1 MGHRA and CDR2 YSYEKL. The DNA for the CDR3 is TGCGCCAGCAGCCAAACCGGGACAGGGGGTTCAAAGACCCAGTACTTC. Residues: CASSQTGTGGSKTQYF.

The count of this clone is one. The chain recombines TRBV6-1 with TRBJ1-4; D remains ambiguous. This CDR3 has 14 amino acids. Germline CDR1 is MNHNS and CDR2 is SASEGT. Deletions cut 2 bases from V and 4 bases from J, with 8 bases between. The CDR3 coding sequence is TGTGCCAGCAGTGAAACCGGATATAATGAAAAACTGTTTTTT. Translating it yields CASSETGYNEKLFF.

The rearrangement uses TRBV7-9 and TRBJ2-3, with D perhaps being TRBD1 or TRBD2 (5 bases each). The CDR3 runs 15 residues. V lost 3 bases to trimming and J lost 4 bases, with 14 bases between them. The germline CDR1 and CDR2 sequences are SEHNR and FQNEAQ (reference sequence). The CDR3 bases are TGTGCCAGCAGCTTTGGGACCCACAGTGCAGATACGCAGTATTTT. It specifies CASSFGTHSADTQYF.

The chain joins TRBV5-1 to TRBJ2-5; 9 bases align to TRBD2. CDR1 is SGHRS, CDR2 YFSETQ, per germline. The CDR3 is made up of 16 amino acids. The V and J ends lost 7 bases and 2 bases, in that order; junction bases with no gene match: 12. DNA of the CDR3: TGCGCCAGCCATCTTAGCGGCGGGGGGGCTCAAGAGACCCAGTACTTC. Protein: CASHLSGGGAQETQYF.

This clone was seen only once. The chain couples TRBV29-1 to TRBJ1-2; TRBD1 might be the D (6 bases). CDR3 length: 12 amino acids. Trimming left V 7 bases short and J 6 bases short, with 15 bases between. CDR1 and CDR2 (germline): SQVTM, ANQGSEA. CDR3 in amino acids: CSADWGANGYTF. CDR3 coding DNA: TGCAGCGCCGACTGGGGGGCTAATGGCTACACCTTC.

V is TRBV30 and J is TRBJ1-5; the D gene is possibly TRBD1 (6 bases). V gave up 0 bases and J gave up 6 bases, with 9 bases separating them. The length of the CDR3 is 13 residues. Germline CDR1 GTSNPN, CDR2 SVGIG (reference sequence). CDR3 amino acids: CAWSVAGAQPQHF. The DNA of the CDR3 is TGTGCCTGGAGTGTCGCAGGGGCTCAGCCCCAGCATTTT.

The chain joins TRBV30 to TRBJ1-1, with 8 bases identical to TRBD1. The CDR3 totals 12 residues. The V and J ends lost 2 bases and 6 bases, in that order; junction bases with no gene match: 2. Germline V gene data show CDR1 as GTSNPN and CDR2 as SVGIG (reference sequence). Written as DNA, the CDR3 is TGTGCCTGGAGTTCAGGGGGCCCTGAAGCTTTCTTT. Amino acids: CAWSSGGPEAFF.

There are a few counts of this clone. The rearrangement links TRBV27 to TRBJ2-2; 9 positions agree with TRBD1. The J segment lost 7 bases and the V segment lost 6 bases, leaving 6 bases of the junction unmatched. The germline V gene has CDR1 MNHEY and CDR2 SMNVEV (reference sequence). CDR3 size: 14 residues. The CDR3 DNA reads TGTGCCAGCAGGGAACAGGGGGCCGGCGGGGAGCTGTTTTTT. Encoded protein: CASREQGAGGELFF.

CDR3 nucleotide sequence: TGCGCCAGCAGCCTGGGACTAGCGGGGGCGAGCACCGGGGAGCTGTTTTTT. It codes for CASSLGLAGASTGELFF. J is TRBJ2-2 and V is TRBV4-1; 14 positions agree with TRBD2. V shed 4 bases and J 4 bases; nucleotides not matched to a gene: 5. Germline CDR1 and CDR2: MGHRA and YSYEKL. There are 17 residues in the CDR3.

This chain links TRBV6-5 with TRBJ1-4, with D unresolved. The V gene's germline CDR1 is MNHEY and CDR2 SVGAGI. V was trimmed by 5 bases and J by 8 bases, leaving 12 bases between them. This CDR3 comprises 13 residues. In nucleotides, the CDR3 is TGTGCCAGCAGTATTGGTCGGGTCGAAAAACTGTTTTTT. Its protein product is CASSIGRVEKLFF.

This rearrangement joins TRBV5-1 to TRBJ2-7, with 13 positions matching TRBD2. Trimming took 5 bases from V and 4 from J; bases not matched to a gene: 9. Germline CDR1 SGHRS, CDR2 YFSETQ. The CDR3 spans 16 residues. The CDR3 nucleotides are TGCGCCAGCAGTTTTGATGGACTAGCGGGGGAGTACGAGCAGTACTTC. This gives the protein CASSFDGLAGEYEQYF.

The chain is built from TRBV19 and TRBJ1-1; D is ambiguous. The germline V and J ends were trimmed by 7 bases and 4 bases, with 19 bases remaining between them. Germline loops: CDR1 LNHDA, CDR2 SQIVND (reference sequence). The CDR3 runs 15 residues. The DNA for the CDR3 is TGTGCCAGTACTCCTGCGGAGGAGGTGGCCACTGAAGCTTTCTTT. Translated: CASTPAEEVATEAFF.

The chain links TRBV2 to TRBJ1-2, with D possibly matching TRBD1 (5 bases). The length of the CDR3 is 15 residues. Germline CDR1 SNHLY, CDR2 FYNNEI. V lost 4 bases and J 4 bases, leaving 16 bases between the germline ends. CDR3 protein: CASSGGVGLSYGYTF. In nucleotides, the CDR3 is TGTGCCAGCAGTGGGGGGGTGGGGCTGAGCTATGGCTACACCTTC.

Written as DNA, the CDR3 is TGTGCCAGCAGCTTGGCCGGGACAGGTCGTCAAGCTTTCTTT. Translating it yields CASSLAGTGRQAFF. The chain joins TRBV5-4 to TRBJ1-1; 8 positions match TRBD1. The CDR3 has 14 amino acids. V lost 0 bases to trimming and J lost 9 bases; unmatched junction nucleotides: 7. Germline V gives CDR1 SGHNT, CDR2 YYREEE (reference sequence).

The chain couples TRBV9 to TRBJ2-1; D is undetermined. Germline CDR1 is SGDLS and CDR2 is YYNGEE. The CDR3 sequence is 15 residues long. V was trimmed by 3 bases and J by 7 bases, leaving 17 bases between them. This CDR3 reads CASSAEVWVGNEQFF. The CDR3 nucleotides read TGTGCCAGCAGCGCAGAAGTATGGGTTGGAAATGAGCAGTTCTTC.

J is TRBJ1-4 and V is TRBV29-1; tentative D call: TRBD1 (5 bases). Trimming removed 6 bases from V and 6 bases from J, with 8 bases in between. Germline CDR1 SQVTM, CDR2 ANQGSEA. There are 11 residues in the CDR3. For the CDR3, the DNA is TGCAGCGTCAGGGTTGATGAAAAACTGTTTTTT. Its protein product is CSVRVDEKLFF.

This rearrangement joins TRBV5-6 to TRBJ2-7; TRBD2 agrees at 8 bases. The CDR3 contains 15 residues. V lost 7 bases to trimming and J lost 3 bases; unmatched junction nucleotides: 12. Germline values: CDR1 SGHDT, CDR2 YYEEEE. The CDR3 sequence is CASSPGAGGGYEQYF. In DNA form, the CDR3 reads TGTGCCAGCTCCCCGGGAGCCGGGGGGGGCTACGAGCAGTACTTC.

V is TRBV7-2 and J is TRBJ2-2; TRBD2 agrees at 8 bases. This CDR3 comprises 17 residues. The V segment lost 3 bases and the J segment 6 bases; nucleotides outside the gene matches: 12. Germline CDR1 is SGHTA and CDR2 is FQGNSA. DNA of the CDR3: TGTGCCAGCAGCTTCCCGGGACTAGATAGAAGGGCCGGGGAGCTGTTTTTT. Amino acids: CASSFPGLDRRAGELFF.

The chain uses TRBV11-2 and TRBJ1-3; no clear D. CDR1 and CDR2 (germline): SGHAT, FQNNGV. V lost 1 base to trimming and J lost 4 bases, with 5 bases between them. The CDR3 runs 13 residues. CDR3 bases: TGTGCCAGCAGCTTAGGTTTAGGAAACACCATATATTTT. Amino acids: CASSLGLGNTIYF.

This clone has only a few counts. This sequence joins TRBV5-4 and TRBJ1-4; D uncertain. The CDR3 spans 12 residues. Germline CDR1 SGHNT, CDR2 YYREEE (reference sequence). The V end lost 7 bases, the J end lost 4 bases, and 8 bases lay between the germline ends. In nucleotides, the CDR3 is TGTGCCAGCGGAGGAATTAATGAAAAACTGTTTTTT. Amino acid sequence: CASGGINEKLFF.

The chain is built from TRBV6-5 and TRBJ2-2, with no clear D. The CDR3 totals 14 residues. From germline, CDR1 is MNHEY and CDR2 SVGAGI. V was clipped by 6 bases and J by 5 bases, with 13 bases between them. CDR3 coding DNA: TGTGCCAGCAGGCGTACATCGACGACCGGGGAGCTGTTTTTT. It yields the protein CASRRTSTTGELFF.

The V and J genes are TRBV5-1 and TRBJ2-3, with 10 positions matching TRBD1. V lost 5 bases and J lost 3; bases outside the gene matches: 6. Per the germline V gene, CDR1 is SGHRS and CDR2 is YFSETQ. This CDR3 has 15 amino acids. The CDR3 is CASRTRTGGTDTQYF. The CDR3 DNA is TGCGCCAGCAGAACCCGGACAGGGGGAACAGATACGCAGTATTTT. Full variable domain (remainder filled in from reference TRBV5-1 and TRBJ2-3): KAGVTQTPRYLIKTRGQQVTLSCSPISGHRSVSWYQQTPGQGLQFLFEYFSETQRNKGNFPGRFSGRQFSNSRSEMNVSTLELGDSALYLCASRTRTGGTDTQYFGPGTRLTVL.

In DNA form, the CDR3 reads TGTGCCAGCAGCTCAAGGGGACAGTTTTACAATGAGCAGTTCTTC. Residues: CASSSRGQFYNEQFF. The chain combines TRBV9 with TRBJ2-1; TRBD1 matches at 7 bases. Germline assignment: CDR1 SGDLS and CDR2 YYNGEE. The V gene end was trimmed by 4 bases and the J gene end by 4 bases; junction bases not matched to a gene: 8. The CDR3 runs to 15 residues.

The CDR3 coding sequence is TGTGCCAGCAGCCGGGGGTTTGCCAATCAGCCCCAGCATTTT. Protein product: CASSRGFANQPQHF. The chain links TRBV6-5 to TRBJ1-5, with D possibly being TRBD1 (5 bases). The CDR3 loop spans 14 amino acids. The V gene lost 6 bases and the J gene lost 3 bases, with 12 bases spanning the gap. Per germline, CDR1 MNHEY and CDR2 SVGAGI.

The chain is built from TRBV6-5 and TRBJ1-2; no reliable D call. The V end was cut by 6 bases, the J end by 4 bases, with 18 bases between. The CDR3 is 15 amino acids. Germline values: CDR1 MNHEY, CDR2 SVGAGI. The CDR3 spells CASSPDSSVPYGYTF. The DNA of the CDR3 is TGTGCCAGCAGCCCAGACTCCTCAGTCCCCTATGGCTACACCTTC.

The V gene is TRBV6-5, the J gene TRBJ1-3, with 9 nucleotides matching TRBD1. CDR3 length equals 13 residues. The germline CDR1 and CDR2 sequences are MNHEY and SVGAGI. The V segment lost 5 bases and the J segment 8 bases; nucleotides outside the gene matches: 4. Here the CDR3 reads CASSGQGRDTIYF. In DNA form, the CDR3 reads TGTGCCAGCAGTGGACAGGGGAGGGACACCATATATTTT.

V is TRBV4-1 and J is TRBJ2-5, with TRBD2 matching over 13 bases. This CDR3 contains 16 residues. Losses at the gene ends were 3 bases for V and 1 base for J; bases not matched to a gene: 2. Germline lookup yields CDR1 MGHRA and CDR2 YSYEKL. Here the CDR3 DNA reads TGCGCCAGCAGCCAGAGACTAGCGGGGGGCCAAGAGACCCAGTACTTC. Its protein product is CASSQRLAGGQETQYF.